The TCR beta chain under discussion was sequenced for a study of blood T cell repertoires in COVID-19. Study overall: Both acute and convalescent COVID-19 samples were obtained from the United States, Italy and Spain.

Per the original data handling: How many nucleated cells were present was estimated from reference gene primer amplification. Profiled with immunoSEQ multiplex PCR; TCRdb holds only in-frame clones, not every one. V, J and clone size reflect that table, while D and trimming were determined from the DNA. The table shows about 220,000 clones, with more than 75% occurring only once. The V gene end was trimmed by 3 bases and the J gene end by 8 bases; junction bases not matched to a gene: 11. The germline CDR1 and CDR2 sequences are LNHNV and YYDKDF (reference sequence). The CDR3 runs 17 residues. Sequencing input: peripheral blood. This TCR came from a human donor in a cohort sampled during active COVID-19. The V and J genes are TRBV15 and TRBJ1-4; TRBD1 matches at 11 bases. The CDR3 sequence: CATSSPGRGTGGEKLFF. CDR3 DNA: TGTGCCACCAGCAGCCCCGGCCGGGGGACAGGGGGGGAAAAACTGTTTTTT.